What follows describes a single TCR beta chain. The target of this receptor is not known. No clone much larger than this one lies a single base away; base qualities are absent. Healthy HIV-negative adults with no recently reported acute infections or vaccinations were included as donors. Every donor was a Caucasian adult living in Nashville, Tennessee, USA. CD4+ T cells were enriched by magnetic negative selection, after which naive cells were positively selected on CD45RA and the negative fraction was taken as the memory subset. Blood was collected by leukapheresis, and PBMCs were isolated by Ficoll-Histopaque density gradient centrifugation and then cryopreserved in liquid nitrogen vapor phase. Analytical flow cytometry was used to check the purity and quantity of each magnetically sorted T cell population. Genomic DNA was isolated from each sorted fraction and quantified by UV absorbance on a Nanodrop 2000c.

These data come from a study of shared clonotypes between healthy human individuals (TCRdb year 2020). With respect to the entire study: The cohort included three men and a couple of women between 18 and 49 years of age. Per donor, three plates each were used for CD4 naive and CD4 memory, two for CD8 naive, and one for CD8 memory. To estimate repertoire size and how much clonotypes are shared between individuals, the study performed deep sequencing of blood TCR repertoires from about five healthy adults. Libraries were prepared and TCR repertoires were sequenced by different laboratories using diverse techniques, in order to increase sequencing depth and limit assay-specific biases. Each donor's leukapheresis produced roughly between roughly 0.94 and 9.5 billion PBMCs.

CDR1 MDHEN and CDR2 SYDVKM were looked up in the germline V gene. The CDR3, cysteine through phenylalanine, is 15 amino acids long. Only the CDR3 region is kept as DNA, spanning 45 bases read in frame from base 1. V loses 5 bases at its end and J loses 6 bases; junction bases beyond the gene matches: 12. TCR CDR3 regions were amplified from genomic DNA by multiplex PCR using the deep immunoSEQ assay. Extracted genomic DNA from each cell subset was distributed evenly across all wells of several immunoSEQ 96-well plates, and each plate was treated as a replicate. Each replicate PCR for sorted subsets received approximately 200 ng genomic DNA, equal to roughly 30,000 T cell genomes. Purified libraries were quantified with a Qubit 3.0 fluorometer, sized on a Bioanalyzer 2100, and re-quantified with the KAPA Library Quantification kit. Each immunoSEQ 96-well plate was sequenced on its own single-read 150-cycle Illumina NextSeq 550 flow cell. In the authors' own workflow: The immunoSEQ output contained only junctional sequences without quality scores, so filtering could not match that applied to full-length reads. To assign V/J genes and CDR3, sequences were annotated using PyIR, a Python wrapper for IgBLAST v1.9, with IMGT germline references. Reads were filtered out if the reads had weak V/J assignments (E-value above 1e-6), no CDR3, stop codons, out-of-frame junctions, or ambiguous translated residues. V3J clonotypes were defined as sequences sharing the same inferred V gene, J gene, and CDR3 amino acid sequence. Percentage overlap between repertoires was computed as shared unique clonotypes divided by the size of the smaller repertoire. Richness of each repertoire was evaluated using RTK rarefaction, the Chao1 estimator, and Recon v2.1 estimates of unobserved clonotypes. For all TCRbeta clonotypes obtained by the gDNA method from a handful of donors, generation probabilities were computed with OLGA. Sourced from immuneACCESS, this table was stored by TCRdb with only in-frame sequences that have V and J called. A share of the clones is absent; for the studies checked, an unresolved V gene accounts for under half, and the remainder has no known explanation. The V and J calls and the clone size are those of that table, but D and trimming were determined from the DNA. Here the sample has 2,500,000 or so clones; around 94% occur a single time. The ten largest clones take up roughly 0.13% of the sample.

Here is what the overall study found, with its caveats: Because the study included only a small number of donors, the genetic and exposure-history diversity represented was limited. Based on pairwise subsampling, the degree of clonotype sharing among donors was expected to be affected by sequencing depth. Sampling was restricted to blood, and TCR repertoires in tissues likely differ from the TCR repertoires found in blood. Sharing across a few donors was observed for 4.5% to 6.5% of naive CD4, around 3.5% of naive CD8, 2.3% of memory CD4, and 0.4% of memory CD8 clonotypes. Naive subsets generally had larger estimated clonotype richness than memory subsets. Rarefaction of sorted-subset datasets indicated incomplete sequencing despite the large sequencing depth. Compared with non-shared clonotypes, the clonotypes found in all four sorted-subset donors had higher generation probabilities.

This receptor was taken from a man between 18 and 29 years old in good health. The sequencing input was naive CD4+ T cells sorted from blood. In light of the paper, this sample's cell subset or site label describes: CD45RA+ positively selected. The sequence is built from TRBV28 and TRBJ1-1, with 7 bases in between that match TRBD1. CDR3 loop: CASSLVTGDNAEAFF. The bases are TGTGCCAGCAGTCTTGTTACAGGGGACAACGCTGAAGCTTTCTTT.